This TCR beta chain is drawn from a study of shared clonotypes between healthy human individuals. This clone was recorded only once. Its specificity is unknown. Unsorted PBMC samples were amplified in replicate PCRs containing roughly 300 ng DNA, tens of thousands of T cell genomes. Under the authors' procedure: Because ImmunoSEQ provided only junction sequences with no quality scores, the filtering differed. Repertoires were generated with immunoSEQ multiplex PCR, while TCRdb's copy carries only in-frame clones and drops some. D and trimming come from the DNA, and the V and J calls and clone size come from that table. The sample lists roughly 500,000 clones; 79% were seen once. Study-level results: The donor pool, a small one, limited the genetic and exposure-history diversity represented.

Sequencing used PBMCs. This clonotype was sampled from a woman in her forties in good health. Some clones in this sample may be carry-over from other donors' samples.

The CDR3 DNA is TGTGCCAGCAGACTACAGGGAGGGCCTACCTACAATGAGCAGTTCTTC. This codes for CASRLQGGPTYNEQFF. The rearrangement joins TRBV28 to TRBJ2-1; possibly TRBD2 for D (7 bases). The CDR3 has 16 amino acids. Germline-derived CDR1 and CDR2 are MDHEN and SYDVKM. V lost 6 bases and J 2 bases, leaving 17 bases between the germline ends.